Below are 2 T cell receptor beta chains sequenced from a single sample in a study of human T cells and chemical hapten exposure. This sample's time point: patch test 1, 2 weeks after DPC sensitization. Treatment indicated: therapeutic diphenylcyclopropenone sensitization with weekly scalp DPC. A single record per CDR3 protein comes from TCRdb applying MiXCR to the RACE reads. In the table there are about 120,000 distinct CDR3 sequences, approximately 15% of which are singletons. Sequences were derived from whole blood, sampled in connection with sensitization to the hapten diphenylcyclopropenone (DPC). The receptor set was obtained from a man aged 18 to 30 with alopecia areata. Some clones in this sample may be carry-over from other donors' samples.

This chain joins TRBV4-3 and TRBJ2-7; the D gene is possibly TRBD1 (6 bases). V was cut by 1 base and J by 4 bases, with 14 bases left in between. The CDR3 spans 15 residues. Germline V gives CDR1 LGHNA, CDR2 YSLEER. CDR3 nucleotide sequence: TGCGCCAGCAGCCAAGTGGTCCAAGGGGGTTACGAGCAGTACTTC. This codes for CASSQVVQGGYEQYF.

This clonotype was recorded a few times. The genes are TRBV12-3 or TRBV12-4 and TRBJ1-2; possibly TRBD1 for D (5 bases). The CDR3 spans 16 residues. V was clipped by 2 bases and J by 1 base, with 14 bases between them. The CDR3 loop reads CASSLRGEQINYGYTF. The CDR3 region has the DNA TGTGCCAGCAGTTTAAGAGGGGAACAGATTAACTATGGCTACACCTTC.